A selection of T cell receptor beta chains follows, all from one sample in a study of T cell responses to AZD1222 COVID-19 vaccine. TCRdb's table, derived via immunoSEQ multiplex PCR, lists solely in-frame clones and lacks some. Seen here are more than 150,000 clones, 85% to 95% observed once, and the top ten hold approximately 1.5%. Specimen: peripheral blood, collected 28 days after the second AZD1222 dose. Receptor source: an adult who received the AZD1222 COVID-19 vaccine. Each CDR3 is given with its conserved first and last residue. D genes are given only for firm matches. The listing skips clone size in some rows; elsewhere it reads once, few, many or a size class.

J gene | D gene | V gene | clone size | CDR3 protein | CDR3 DNA
TRBJ1-2 | NA | TRBV13 | NA | CASSLRGTNYGYTF | TGTGCCAGCAGCCTTCGGGGAACCAACTATGGCTACACCTTC
TRBJ1-2 | NA | TRBV7-9 | NA | CASIREEANYGYTF | TGTGCCAGCATCAGGGAGGAAGCTAACTATGGCTACACCTTC
TRBJ2-7 | NA | TRBV6-1 | NA | CASSEEGLVVQDF | TGTGCCAGCAGTGAAGAAGGGTTGGTGGTGCAGGACTTC
TRBJ2-5 | NA | TRBV4-1 | NA | CASSPPLDRQETQYF | TGCGCCAGCAGCCCGCCGCTGGACAGACAAGAGACCCAGTACTTC
TRBJ1-1 | NA | TRBV14 | NA | CASSQVRQLNTEAFF | TGTGCCAGCAGCCAAGTTCGACAGTTGAACACTGAAGCTTTCTTT
TRBJ1-3 | NA | TRBV6-5 | NA | CASSYSPLRSGNTIYF | TGTGCCAGCAGTTACTCCCCCCTGCGCTCCGGAAACACCATATATTTT
TRBJ1-1 | NA | TRBV6-5 | once | CASSYELSNEAFF | TGTGCCAGCAGTTACGAGCTCAGCAATGAAGCTTTCTTT
TRBJ2-7 | TRBD2 | TRBV7-3 | NA | CASSLTRASGTNEQYF | TGTGCCAGCAGCTTAACGAGGGCTAGCGGGACCAACGAGCAGTACTTC
TRBJ1-2 | TRBD1 | TRBV27 | NA | CASRQGPGDGYTF | TGTGCCAGCAGACAGGGGCCGGGGGATGGCTACACCTTC
TRBJ2-7 | NA | TRBV23-1 | NA | CASSQTLRGAKSYEQYF | TGCGCCAGCAGTCAAACTTTACGGGGGGCCAAATCCTACGAGCAGTACTTC
TRBJ1-1 | NA | TRBV6-6 | NA | CASSERYTEAFF | TGTGCCAGCAGCGAGAGGTACACTGAAGCTTTCTTT
TRBJ1-1 | NA | TRBV5-1 | NA | CASTRLGVAFF | TGCGCCAGCACCCGCCTGGGGGTGGCTTTCTTT
TRBJ1-2 | TRBD1 | TRBV2 | few | CASTGDSHNYGYTF | TGTGCCAGCACTGGGGACAGTCATAACTATGGCTACACCTTC
TRBJ2-7 | NA | TRBV4-1 | NA | CASSPGPYEQYF | TGCGCCAGCAGCCCGGGACCATACGAGCAGTACTTC
TRBJ1-2 | NA | TRBV7-2 | NA | CASSQSGIGGYTF | TGTGCCAGCAGCCAGTCCGGGATAGGAGGCTACACCTTC
TRBJ1-2 | NA | TRBV12-3/TRBV12-4 | once | CASSFAQAYGYTF | TGTGCCAGCAGTTTTGCGCAGGCCTATGGCTACACCTTC
TRBJ2-5 | NA | TRBV19 | NA | CASSHTGAGEETQYF | TGTGCCAGTAGCCACACAGGTGCGGGTGAAGAGACCCAGTACTTC
TRBJ2-3 | NA | TRBV12-3/TRBV12-4 | NA | CASSYFTDTQYF | TGTGCCAGCAGCTATTTCACAGATACGCAGTATTTT
TRBJ2-1 | TRBD2 | TRBV7-2 | NA | CASSHPSGRPPYNEQFF | TGTGCCAGCAGCCACCCTAGCGGGAGGCCCCCCTACAATGAGCAGTTCTTC
TRBJ1-2 | NA | TRBV27 | NA | CASALSPQANYGYTF | TGTGCCAGCGCCCTCTCCCCGCAGGCTAACTATGGCTACACCTTC
TRBJ2-5 | TRBD1 | TRBV19 | once | CASSTGTQTGQTQYF | TGTGCCAGTAGTACAGGGACACAGACAGGGCAGACCCAGTACTTC
TRBJ2-3 | NA | TRBV12-5 | NA | CASGLSGSTDTQYF | TGTGCTAGTGGTTTAAGCGGGAGCACAGATACGCAGTATTTT
TRBJ2-6 | NA | TRBV6-6 | NA | CASSARSSGANVLTF | TGTGCCAGCAGCGCCCGTAGCTCTGGGGCCAACGTCCTGACTTTC
TRBJ2-1 | NA | TRBV14 | once | CASSARLIRGRYNEQFF | TGTGCCAGCAGCGCCCGACTGATCAGGGGTCGTTACAATGAGCAGTTCTTC
TRBJ1-1 | TRBD1 | TRBV25-1 | once | CASSEPTGTGSEAFF | TGTGCCAGCAGTGAACCCACCGGGACAGGGAGTGAAGCTTTCTTT
TRBJ2-1 | NA | TRBV7-7 | NA | CASSEGAGSYNEQFF | TGTGCTAGCAGCGAAGGGGCGGGATCCTACAATGAGCAGTTCTTC
TRBJ2-1 | TRBD2 | TRBV4-1 | NA | CASSQEPSGGLGNEQFF | TGCGCCAGCAGCCAAGAACCCAGCGGGGGCCTGGGCAATGAGCAGTTCTTC
TRBJ2-3 | TRBD1 | TRBV18 | NA | CASSPLPRQGRRSTDTQYF | TGTGCCAGCTCACCACTCCCCCGACAGGGGCGCCGTAGCACAGATACGCAGTATTTT
TRBJ1-5 | NA | TRBV6-5 | NA | CASRWGDPQPQHF | TGTGCCAGCAGGTGGGGGGATCCTCAGCCCCAGCATTTT